These 27 T cell receptor beta chains came from one sample sequenced in a study of blood T cell repertoires in COVID-19. Data came from immunoSEQ multiplex PCR; TCRdb stores just in-frame clones and leaves some out. Of tens of thousands of clones in the sample, about nine tenths were seen once. What was sequenced was peripheral blood. The receptors originated from a human donor in a cohort sampled during active COVID-19.

V is TRBV7-2 and J is TRBJ2-3; 7 positions agree with TRBD1. The CDR3 totals 14 residues. Looked up from germline, CDR1 is SGHTA and CDR2 is FQGNSA. After removal of 5 bases from V and 4 bases from J, the junction contained 6 bases not matched to a gene. CDR3 coding DNA: TGTGCCAGCAGCCCCGGACAGGTCCCAGATACGCAGTATTTT. It codes for CASSPGQVPDTQYF.

The J gene is TRBJ2-2, the V gene TRBV6-6; D remains ambiguous. CDR3 length equals 14 residues. Per the germline V gene, CDR1 is MNHNY and CDR2 is SVGAGI (reference sequence). V shed 4 bases and J shed 4 bases, with 10 bases lying between them. CDR3 loop: CASSSRHPTGELFF. Here the CDR3 DNA reads TGTGCCAGCAGTTCGCGACACCCCACCGGGGAGCTGTTTTTT.

The genes are TRBV11-3 and TRBJ2-1; weak D call: TRBD2 (5 bases). The CDR3 spans 13 residues. Trimming pared 0 bases from V and 7 bases from J, leaving 7 bases between. Germline V gene lookup returns CDR1 SGHNT and CDR2 YENEEA. The CDR3 here is CASSLDPGNEQFF. Here the CDR3 DNA reads TGTGCCAGCAGCTTAGATCCGGGGAATGAGCAGTTCTTC. The full variable domain, rest sourced from reference TRBV11-3 and TRBJ2-1, is EAGVVQSPRYKIIEKKQPVAFWCNPISGHNTLYWYLQNLGQGPELLIRYENEEAVDDSQLPKDRFSAERLKGVDSTLKIQPAELGDSAVYLCASSLDPGNEQFFGPGTRLTVL.

The rearrangement uses TRBV10-1 and TRBJ1-1; D remains ambiguous. Germline values: CDR1 WNHNN, CDR2 SYGVQD (reference sequence). The CDR3 extends over 12 amino acids. V dropped 5 bases and J dropped 1 base, with 5 bases sitting between them. CDR3 DNA sequence: TGCGCCAGCAGTATCGGGAACACTGAAGCTTTCTTT. Amino acids: CASSIGNTEAFF.

CDR3 in amino acids: CASSLGRVQPQHF. CDR3 bases: TGTGCCAGCAGTTTGGGGAGGGTTCAGCCCCAGCATTTT. V is TRBV12-3 or TRBV12-4 and J is TRBJ1-5, with D hard to call. This CDR3 spans 13 amino acids. V lost 3 bases and J lost 6, with 9 bases in between.

This clone was seen just once. This sequence joins TRBV18 and TRBJ1-4; D not resolved. Germline loops: CDR1 KGHSH, CDR2 LQKENI. CDR3 length equals 13 residues. The V end lost 4 bases, the J end lost 5 bases, and 8 bases lay between the germline ends. CDR3 nucleotide sequence: TGTGCCAGCTCACGATCGGGGAATGAAAAACTGTTTTTT. This codes for CASSRSGNEKLFF.

The V call is TRBV5-4, the J call TRBJ2-2; no clear D. The germline gives CDR1 SGHNT, CDR2 YYREEE (reference sequence). The CDR3 is made up of 17 amino acids. Trimming pared 0 bases from V and 1 base from J, leaving 13 bases between. This chain's CDR3 is CASSLASTVGNTGELFF. The CDR3 DNA reads as TGTGCCAGCAGCTTGGCCTCAACAGTCGGGAACACCGGGGAGCTGTTTTTT.

This clone appeared a single time. The V call is TRBV10-3, the J call TRBJ2-7; 8 nucleotides line up with TRBD2. The germline gives CDR1 ENHRY, CDR2 SYGVKD. The CDR3 consists of 14 residues. J lost 6 bases, V lost 4 bases, and 8 bases had no gene match. The CDR3 protein is CAISGRGGALEQYF. The CDR3 DNA follows: TGTGCCATCAGTGGTCGGGGGGGAGCTCTCGAGCAGTACTTC.

The V call is TRBV4-3, the J call TRBJ1-5; 7 bases match TRBD1. CDR1 LGHNA and CDR2 YSLEER come from the germline V gene. Germline trimming cut 0 bases from V and 4 bases from J; bases unmatched to any gene: 3. The CDR3 contains 15 residues. The CDR3 DNA follows: TGCGCCAGCAGCCAAGATTCAGGGGGTAATCAGCCCCAGCATTTT. Residues: CASSQDSGGNQPQHF.

This chain connects TRBV7-9 to TRBJ2-7; 10 positions agree with TRBD2. In germline, CDR1 is SEHNR, CDR2 FQNEAQ (reference sequence). This CDR3 region has 15 residues. V shed 8 bases, J shed 1 base, and the junction held 8 bases outside the gene matches. CDR3 DNA: TGTGCCAGCGCAATTAGCGGGGGGCCTTCCTACGAGCAGTACTTC. It specifies CASAISGGPSYEQYF.

The chain joins TRBV19 to TRBJ1-2, with D hard to call. The V gene lost 5 bases and the J gene lost 6 bases, with 10 bases spanning the gap. The CDR3 sequence is 12 residues long. Germline-derived CDR1 and CDR2 are LNHDA and SQIVND (reference sequence). The CDR3 DNA reads TGTGCCAGTAGTCTAGGACTAAATGGCTACACCTTC. Amino acids: CASSLGLNGYTF.

The V gene is TRBV15, the J gene TRBJ2-7, with D unresolved. The CDR3 covers 13 residues. The V and J ends lost 1 base and 2 bases respectively, with 6 bases between them. The germline V gene has CDR1 LNHNV and CDR2 YYDKDF (reference sequence). The CDR3 is CATSRVSAYEQYF. CDR3 in DNA: TGTGCCACCAGCAGAGTTTCAGCCTACGAGCAGTACTTC.

This chain joins TRBV30 and TRBJ1-2; maybe TRBD1 (5 bases). The CDR3 covers 13 residues. V shed 4 bases and J shed 3 bases, with 12 bases lying between them. CDR1 and CDR2 (germline): GTSNPN, SVGIG (reference sequence). CDR3: CAWIPGADYGYTF. DNA of the CDR3: TGTGCCTGGATACCTGGGGCAGACTATGGCTACACCTTC.

This clone was seen once. The V call is TRBV7-9, the J call TRBJ1-1; no definite D call. Looked up from germline, CDR1 is SEHNR and CDR2 is FQNEAQ (reference sequence). The CDR3 has 13 amino acids. With 5 bases removed from V and 5 bases from J, the gap between germline ends came to 12 bases. Here the CDR3 reads CASSPHLRTEAFF. The CDR3 coding sequence is TGTGCCAGCAGCCCCCACTTAAGAACTGAAGCTTTCTTT. The complete variable domain, with remaining parts taken from reference TRBV7-9 and TRBJ1-1, reads DTGVSQNPRHKITKRGQNVTFRCDPISEHNRLYWYRQTLGQGPEFLTYFQNEAQLEKSRLLSDRFSAERPKGSFSTLEIQRTEQGDSAMYLCASSPHLRTEAFFGQGTRLTVV.

The chain joins TRBV9 to TRBJ2-2; D is undetermined. The CDR3 runs 15 residues. The germline CDR1 and CDR2 sequences are SGDLS and YYNGEE. The ends were cut back, 2 bases at V and 2 bases at J, with 10 bases in the middle. The CDR3 nucleotides are TGTGCCAGCAGCGTCGGAGTTGTAAACACCGGGGAGCTGTTTTTT. Amino acid sequence: CASSVGVVNTGELFF.

The chain carries TRBV20-1 and TRBJ2-7, with 13 bases aligning to TRBD2. Trimming took 3 bases from V and 2 from J; bases not matched to a gene: 7. The CDR3 sequence is 16 residues long. Germline V gives CDR1 DFQATT, CDR2 SNEGSKA (reference sequence). The chain's CDR3 is CSASGGTSGAPYEQYF. The CDR3 coding sequence is TGCAGTGCTAGTGGTGGGACTAGCGGGGCCCCCTACGAGCAGTACTTC.

The chain couples TRBV30 to TRBJ1-1; TRBD1 agrees at 9 bases. Trimming took 4 bases from V and 6 from J; bases not matched to a gene: 12. This CDR3 has 15 amino acids. Germline V gene data show CDR1 as GTSNPN and CDR2 as SVGIG (reference sequence). The CDR3 spells CAWNYPGTGRSEAFF. The CDR3 DNA reads TGTGCCTGGAACTATCCCGGGACAGGGAGATCTGAAGCTTTCTTT.

Worth noting for this clone: Other DNA sequences in this sample translate to the same CDR3. The gene calls are TRBV7-9 and TRBJ1-2; TRBD1 is a possible D gene (5 bases). V was clipped by 6 bases and J by 2 bases, with 13 bases between them. The CDR3 is 14 amino acids. CDR1 and CDR2 from the germline V gene are SEHNR and FQNEAQ (reference sequence). CDR3 in amino acids: CASSPGGVNYGYTF. The CDR3 coding sequence is TGTGCCAGCAGTCCCGGGGGGGTGAACTATGGCTACACCTTC.

This sequence joins TRBV7-2 and TRBJ1-5; D is perhaps TRBD1 (6 bases). Germline CDR1 is SGHTA and CDR2 is FQGNSA. The length of the CDR3 is 14 residues. The V end lost 5 bases, the J end lost 5 bases, and 13 bases lay between the germline ends. The CDR3 sequence: CASSPQSGDQPQHF. CDR3 nucleotides: TGTGCCAGCAGCCCCCAGTCAGGGGATCAGCCCCAGCATTTT.

This clone has just one count. The chain combines TRBV19 with TRBJ2-1, with 12 bases identical to TRBD1. V trimming: 1 base; J trimming: 6 bases; junction bases outside the gene matches: 10. Germline CDR1 and CDR2: LNHDA and SQIVND (reference sequence). This CDR3 contains 18 residues. CDR3 sequence reads: CASSIVGGGQGAINEQFF. CDR3 nucleotide sequence: TGTGCCAGTAGTATAGTGGGCGGGGGACAGGGGGCGATCAATGAGCAGTTCTTC.

CDR3 sequence reads: CASSEQGQADTQYF. Written as DNA, the CDR3 is TGTGCCAGCAGTGAACAGGGCCAGGCAGATACGCAGTATTTT. This chain uses TRBV25-1 with TRBJ2-3; tentatively, D is TRBD1 (5 bases). V lost 2 bases and J 4 bases, leaving 10 bases between the germline ends. Germline CDR1 is MGHDK and CDR2 is SYGVNS. The CDR3 length is 14 residues. The full variable domain, rest sourced from reference TRBV25-1 and TRBJ2-3, is EADIYQTPRYLVIGTGKKITLECSQTMGHDKMYWYQQDPGMELHLIHYSYGVNSTEKGDLSSESTVSRIRTEHFPLTLESARPSHTSQYLCASSEQGQADTQYFGPGTRLTVL.

The genes are TRBV19 and TRBJ1-2; TRBD1 matches at 11 bases. Germline assignment: CDR1 LNHDA and CDR2 SQIVND (reference sequence). The V gene end was trimmed by 7 bases and the J gene end by 5 bases; junction bases not matched to a gene: 12. The CDR3 runs 16 residues. The CDR3 is CASIDYGTGGRYGYTF. CDR3 bases: TGTGCCAGTATCGACTACGGGACAGGGGGTCGGTATGGCTACACCTTC. The complete variable domain, with remaining parts taken from reference TRBV19 and TRBJ1-2, reads DGGITQSPKYLFRKEGQNVTLSCEQNLNHDAMYWYRQDPGQGLRLIYYSQIVNDFQKGDIAEGYSVSREKKESFPLTVTSAQKNPTAFYLCASIDYGTGGRYGYTFGSGTRLTVV.

With regard to this clone: The DNA is omitted, as the CDR3 cannot be located on it reliably, and the CDR3 follows TCRdb's listing. V gene TRBV3-1 (or the pseudogene TRBV3-2) combines with J gene TRBJ2-6; the tabulated D call, TRBD1, remains unverified against the DNA. The CDR3 spans 14 residues, counting both ends. Germline CDR1 and CDR2: LGHDT and YNNKEL (reference sequence). Here the CDR3 reads CATSVASGANVLTF.

The chain joins TRBV30 to TRBJ1-2; 7 positions agree with TRBD1. The CDR3 is 13 residues long. Germline CDR1 and CDR2: GTSNPN and SVGIG (reference sequence). V shed 3 bases and J 7 bases; nucleotides not matched to a gene: 8. This chain's CDR3 is CAWSRDRPRGYTF. The CDR3 coding sequence is TGTGCCTGGAGCAGGGACAGACCACGTGGCTACACCTTC.

The chain links TRBV28 to TRBJ2-3, with TRBD2 matching over 14 bases. From germline, CDR1 is MDHEN and CDR2 SYDVKM. CDR3 size: 16 residues. After removal of 3 bases from V and 5 bases from J, the junction contained 4 bases not matched to a gene. The CDR3 DNA sequence: TGTGCCAGCAGTTTGGGGACTAGCGGGGGTAAAGATACGCAGTATTTT. This codes for CASSLGTSGGKDTQYF.

V gene TRBV7-3 combines with J gene TRBJ1-1, with TRBD1 as a possible D gene (5 bases). Between the trimmed V and J ends, which lost 5 bases and 1 base, there was a span of 8 bases. Germline lookup yields CDR1 SGHTA and CDR2 FQGTGA. This CDR3 has 13 residues. For the CDR3, the DNA is TGTGCCAGCAGCCCTGGGGCGAACACTGAAGCTTTCTTT. It is translated as CASSPGANTEAFF.

The genes are TRBV21-1 and TRBJ2-4; the table assigns TRBD1, which was not confirmed against the DNA. TRBV21-1 is a documented pseudogene. The length of the CDR3 is 17 residues. CDR3 amino acids: CASPGTGGTLAKNIQYF. The CDR3 nucleotides are TGTGCCAGCCCCGGGACAGGGGGCACCCTAGCCAAAAACATTCAGTACTTC.